Included here is one T cell receptor beta chain sequence, with context. The data were obtained in a study of neurological immune-mediated disorders. Unsorted libraries were derived from 2 million PBMCs stored at -80 C. A 10-nucleotide random UMI tagged transcripts in template-switch 5'RACE cDNA synthesis. TCRdb processed the 5' RACE reads anew with MiXCR; each CDR3 protein has one entry. The sample yields about 80,000 distinct CDR3 sequences, about 5% seen once. Sequencing was performed on PBMCs. This receptor was taken from a woman aged 25 to 39 with multiple sclerosis.

The CDR3 reads CSVEVQGADTEAFF. The CDR3 bases are TGCAGCGTTGAAGTTCAGGGGGCTGACACTGAAGCTTTCTTT. This chain joins TRBV29-1 and TRBJ1-1, with TRBD1 identical over 8 bases. The CDR3 has 14 amino acids. Losses at the gene ends were 1 base for V and 3 bases for J; bases not matched to a gene: 4. Germline V lookup: CDR1 SQVTM, CDR2 ANQGSEA. Complete variable domain (other parts from reference TRBV29-1 and TRBJ1-1): SAVISQKPSRDICQRGTSLTIQCQVDSQVTMMFWYRQQPGQSLTLIATANQGSEATYESGFVIDKFPISRPNLTFSTLTVSNMSPEDSSIYLCSVEVQGADTEAFFGQGTRLTVV.